This is a list of T cell receptor beta chains from one sample in a study of blood T cell repertoires in COVID-19. Sequencing was performed with immunoSEQ multiplex PCR; in TCRdb, only in-frame clones are kept and a portion is missing. The table lists 110,000 to 150,000 clones, approximately 80% of them singletons. Sequences were obtained from peripheral blood. Source of these receptors: an older man who had recovered from COVID-19. CDR3s leave out the opening cysteine and the closing phenylalanine or tryptophan. A D gene is named only where the DNA matches it firmly.

V: TRBV7-9; D: .; J: TRBJ1-1; CDR3: ASSSRGRNTEAF
V: TRBV5-1; D: .; J: TRBJ2-2; CDR3: ASSLIPSNTGELF
V: TRBV19; D: .; J: TRBJ1-4; CDR3: ASSFSAGIGEKLF
V: TRBV19; D: TRBD2; J: TRBJ2-2; CDR3: ASSMTSGGELF
V: TRBV27; D: .; J: TRBJ2-7; CDR3: ASSLSLAGVYEQY
V: TRBV6-1; D: TRBD2; J: TRBJ2-5; CDR3: ASSEAGGRETQY
V: TRBV27; D: .; J: TRBJ2-2; CDR3: ASSPQGTGELF
V: TRBV28; D: TRBD2; J: TRBJ2-3; CDR3: ASKGGLTSADTQY
V: TRBV7-9; D: TRBD2; J: TRBJ2-3; CDR3: ASSPGLEVDTQY
V: TRBV18; D: .; J: TRBJ1-3; CDR3: ASSLPTGYSGNTIY
V: TRBV7-2; D: .; J: TRBJ2-2; CDR3: ASKARGIAGELF
V: TRBV10-3; D: TRBD2; J: TRBJ2-3; CDR3: AIRDLAADTQY
V: TRBV19; D: TRBD1; J: TRBJ2-3; CDR3: ASSIAQGAGDTQY
V: TRBV6-5; D: .; J: TRBJ1-2; CDR3: ASSNYGVEEGYT
V: TRBV19; D: TRBD2; J: TRBJ2-5; CDR3: ASSIWGGETQY
V: TRBV18; D: .; J: TRBJ2-7; CDR3: ASSLTSDSSYEQY
V: TRBV4-3; D: TRBD1; J: TRBJ2-5; CDR3: ATRSQQGDQETQY
V: TRBV6-2/TRBV6-3; D: .; J: TRBJ2-6; CDR3: ASSNLQGFSSGANVLT